This TCR beta chain was identified during a study of blood T cell repertoires in COVID-19. Study-wide background: Sites across the United States, Italy and Spain contributed samples from acute and convalescent COVID-19. Sources were T cells, B-cell-depleted T cells, or PBMCs; the material itself was cDNA or gDNA.

Germline V gene sequence: CDR1 MNHEY, CDR2 SVGAGI. The CDR3 spans 12 residues. V was trimmed by 6 bases and J by 4 bases, leaving 9 bases between them. Source study methods: Amplification from reference gene primers served as the basis for estimated nucleated cell counts. TCRdb's table, derived via immunoSEQ multiplex PCR, lists solely in-frame clones and lacks some. The V and J calls and clone size are taken from that table; D and trimming were inferred from the DNA. The sample has 150,000 to 200,000 clones, roughly 90% seen once. The rearrangement uses TRBV6-5 and TRBJ1-2; the D is unclear. The source material was peripheral blood. The TCR was taken from a man in his sixties with acute or convalescent COVID-19. The CDR3 reads CASRDSIYGYTF. The CDR3 DNA is TGTGCCAGCAGGGACTCTATCTATGGCTACACCTTC.